This T cell receptor (beta chain) was observed in a study of vaccination effects on CD4 cells after COVID-19. Study summary: Cultures used under 2.5 million PBMC per well, about 10 IU/ml IL-2 and approximately 11 ug/ml peptides.

Clones were sequenced by immunoSEQ multiplex PCR, and TCRdb holds only the in-frame ones, with some missing. The sample consists of 7,500 to 10,000 clones, about 75% of them appearing once. This clone was picked up a small number of times. Its target is not known. CDR3 length: 17 residues. V gave up 1 base and J gave up 2 bases, with 15 bases separating them. CDR1 and CDR2 from the germline V gene are MNHNS and SASEGT. CD4+ T cell isolation took place after 10 days of culture. Participants each got two BNT162b2 or mRNA-1273 vaccine doses. The receptor was isolated from a human donor who received a COVID-19 vaccine. This material consisted of CD4+ T cells from PBMCs cultured without peptide, taken after COVID-19 vaccination. V is TRBV6-1 and J is TRBJ1-5; D possibly corresponds to TRBD1 (6 bases). The CDR3 is CASSEVGGGRGNQPQHF. DNA for the CDR3: TGTGCCAGCAGTGAAGTGGGAGGGGGAAGAGGCAATCAGCCCCAGCATTTT.